This T cell receptor (beta chain) was identified during a study of CD8 T cells in Susac syndrome. cDNA came from roughly 0.53 to 1 ug RNA primed by random hexamers. TCRdb re-called the immunoSEQ multiplex PCR reads with MiXCR, one entry per CDR3 protein. The data contain almost 450,000 distinct CDR3 sequences, approximately 85% of them singletons. CDR1 is SGHDN and CDR2 is FVKESK in the germline V gene. CDR3 size: 14 residues. V was shortened by 0 bases and J by 3 bases, with 9 bases between the two germline ends. The rearrangement uses TRBV14 and TRBJ2-7; the D is unclear. What was sequenced was CD8+ T cells from PBMCs. The source of this sequence is a human donor with multiple sclerosis. The CDR3 here is CASSQDSNRYEQYF. CDR3 coding DNA: TGTGCCAGCAGCCAAGATAGTAACCGCTACGAGCAGTACTTC.